This T cell receptor beta chain was profiled in a study of T cell changes during pregnancy in multiple sclerosis. This CDR3 region has 16 residues. V trimming: 4 bases; J trimming: 13 bases; junction bases outside the gene matches: 17. In germline, CDR1 is MNHNY, CDR2 SVGAGI (reference sequence). Produced via immunoSEQ multiplex PCR; TCRdb's table is partial and in-frame only. The table includes 20,000 to 25,000 clones, 91% detected once. This clonotype was sampled from a female donor with multiple sclerosis, enrolled in a pregnancy study. This sample comprised CD4+ T cells from peripheral blood mononuclear cells, obtained in the third trimester of pregnancy. The chain combines TRBV6-6 with TRBJ2-1; 9 bases are shared with TRBD1. Written as DNA, the CDR3 is TGTGCCAGCAGTTCTACGACAGGGGGAACGAATTGGGCACAGTTCTTC. Residues: CASSSTTGGTNWAQFF.